These 18 T cell receptor beta chains were sequenced from one sample in a study of shared clonotypes between healthy human individuals. The data were produced by immunoSEQ multiplex PCR, yet TCRdb's version contains in-frame clones alone and is incomplete. Of under 650,000 clones in the sample, 90% to 97% were seen once. Sequenced input: naive CD4+ T cells sorted from blood. The subset: CD45RA+ positively selected. All receptors derive from a woman under 40 in good health.

The rearrangement uses TRBV19 and TRBJ1-2; TRBD1 matches 9 bases. The CDR3 is 14 residues long. The germline gives CDR1 LNHDA, CDR2 SQIVND (reference sequence). V shed 5 bases, J shed 3 bases, and the junction held 4 bases outside the gene matches. CDR3 sequence (DNA): TGTGCCAGTAGTCCCACAGGGGGCGACTATGGCTACACCTTC. Translation gives CASSPTGGDYGYTF.

DNA for the CDR3: TGTGCCAGCAGACCTCGGGGGGGACAGGGGTTGGGTAGGACTAATGAAAAACTGTTTTTT. Protein: CASRPRGGQGLGRTNEKLFF. The chain is built from TRBV7-8 and TRBJ1-4, with 10 bases fitting TRBD1. This CDR3 spans 20 amino acids. Per germline, CDR1 SGHVS and CDR2 FQNEAQ. Trimming took 6 bases from V and 2 from J; bases not matched to a gene: 18.

This chain joins TRBV6-5 and TRBJ1-5; D is unresolved. CDR3 length: 13 amino acids. Germline values: CDR1 MNHEY, CDR2 SVGAGI. The V end was cut by 6 bases, the J end by 5 bases, with 11 bases between. Here the CDR3 reads CASRKDGDQPQHF. In nucleotides, the CDR3 is TGTGCCAGCAGAAAGGACGGGGATCAGCCCCAGCATTTT.

The gene calls are TRBV28 and TRBJ1-4, with D possibly being TRBD1 (6 bases). Trimming removed 4 bases from V and 5 bases from J, with 23 bases in between. The CDR3 totals 18 residues. CDR1 and CDR2 (germline): MDHEN, SYDVKM. CDR3 amino acids: CASSSGTNLRTFNEKLFF. As DNA, the CDR3 is TGTGCCAGCAGTTCCGGGACAAACCTAAGGACGTTCAATGAAAAACTGTTTTTT.

V is TRBV11-2 and J is TRBJ2-7, with 10 bases aligning to TRBD2. The CDR3 covers 16 residues. V lost 1 base to trimming and J lost 4 bases; unmatched junction nucleotides: 7. CDR1 and CDR2 from the germline V gene are SGHAT and FQNNGV. CDR3 residues: CASSLAWLAGVYEQYF. Here the CDR3 DNA reads TGTGCCAGCAGCTTAGCCTGGCTAGCGGGAGTGTACGAGCAGTACTTC.

The rearrangement uses TRBV7-9 and TRBJ2-1; TRBD2 aligns across 7 bases. The CDR3 runs to 18 residues. The germline gives CDR1 SEHNR, CDR2 FQNEAQ (reference sequence). V dropped 4 bases and J dropped 0; count of bases not matched to a gene: 12. The CDR3 DNA follows: TGTGCCAGCAGCTCTTATTTCACGTCGGGAGGCTCCTACAATGAGCAGTTCTTC. It codes for CASSSYFTSGGSYNEQFF.

The chain employs TRBV18 and TRBJ2-7; TRBD1 agrees at 10 bases. Trimming took 2 bases from V and 2 from J; bases not matched to a gene: 3. Germline values: CDR1 KGHSH, CDR2 LQKENI. This CDR3 is 15 amino acids long. CDR3 in amino acids: CASSPLGTGAYEQYF. CDR3 sequence (DNA): TGTGCCAGCTCACCATTAGGGACAGGGGCCTACGAGCAGTACTTC.

CDR3 in DNA: TGTGCCAGCAGCCTCTGGGATGAGCAGTTCTTC. This translates into CASSLWDEQFF. The J gene is TRBJ2-1, the V gene TRBV11-2; D unclear. The CDR3 extends over 11 amino acids. Germline V gene lookup returns CDR1 SGHAT and CDR2 FQNNGV. Trimming shortened V by 5 bases and J by 8 bases, and 7 bases separated the two germline ends.

The J gene is TRBJ2-1, the V gene TRBV6-5, with D unclear. The germline V gene has CDR1 MNHEY and CDR2 SVGAGI. Trimming took off 1 base at V and 8 bases at J, with 9 bases between the two ends. The CDR3 extends over 13 amino acids. CDR3 DNA sequence: TGTGCCAGCAGTTACTTAGTCCGCGATGAGCAGTTCTTC. Protein product: CASSYLVRDEQFF.

This clone appeared once. The chain combines TRBV19 with TRBJ2-7, with D possibly being TRBD1 (6 bases). Looked up from germline, CDR1 is LNHDA and CDR2 is SQIVND (reference sequence). The CDR3 totals 15 residues. V was pared by 5 bases and J by 4 bases, with 18 bases between. The CDR3 bases are TGTGCCAGTAGTGGGTGGGGGACACCTACTTACGAGCAGTACTTC. It translates to CASSGWGTPTYEQYF.

The chain carries TRBV5-1 and TRBJ2-7; TRBD2 aligns across 14 bases. The germline CDR1 and CDR2 sequences are SGHRS and YFSETQ. The trim removed 5 bases at V and 4 bases at J, leaving 5 bases unmatched. The CDR3 is made up of 15 amino acids. As DNA, the CDR3 is TGCGCCAGCAGGCCCGGACTAGCGGGAGGTTACGAGCAGTACTTC. Translated, it gives CASRPGLAGGYEQYF.

Only one count was recorded for this clone. The chain carries TRBV5-4 and TRBJ2-7, with 8 bases lining up with TRBD2. The CDR3 spans 14 residues. V trimming: 3 bases; J trimming: 3 bases; junction bases outside the gene matches: 5. The germline CDR1 and CDR2 sequences are SGHNT and YYREEE (reference sequence). As DNA, the CDR3 is TGTGCCAGCAGCTCTTCAAGCGGGAGCTACGAGCAGTACTTC. Encoded protein: CASSSSSGSYEQYF.

This clone was counted only a few times. The rearrangement links TRBV28 to TRBJ1-2, with TRBD1 identical over 9 bases. V shed 3 bases, J shed 8 bases, and the junction held 4 bases outside the gene matches. Germline V gene lookup returns CDR1 MDHEN and CDR2 SYDVKM. This CDR3 region has 13 residues. CDR3 sequence reads: CASSLGQGSGYTF. The CDR3 region has the DNA TGTGCCAGCAGTTTGGGACAGGGAAGCGGCTACACCTTC.

The DNA of the CDR3 is TGTGCCAGCAGTTTAACATCGGGAACTGGCTACACCTTC. Amino acids: CASSLTSGTGYTF. The rearrangement links TRBV28 to TRBJ1-2, with D unresolved. Germline assignment: CDR1 MDHEN and CDR2 SYDVKM. The germline V and J ends were trimmed by 2 bases and 7 bases, with 11 bases remaining between them. This CDR3 contains 13 residues.

The rearrangement uses TRBV27 and TRBJ2-2, with TRBD2 identical over 13 bases. The ends lost 6 bases at V and 6 bases at J; junction bases unmatched: 4. Per the germline V gene, CDR1 is MNHEY and CDR2 is SMNVEV (reference sequence). The CDR3 contains 15 residues. As DNA, the CDR3 is TGTGCCAGCAGCGGACTAGCGGGAGTGCCCGGGGAGCTGTTTTTT. It translates to CASSGLAGVPGELFF.

This chain uses TRBV6-1 with TRBJ2-2; 11 nucleotides line up with TRBD2. Germline V lookup: CDR1 MNHNS, CDR2 SASEGT. The CDR3 totals 17 residues. V lost 2 bases, J lost 5 bases, and 7 bases stayed unmatched. The CDR3 DNA is TGTGCCAGCAGTGAAAGACTAGCGGGATCGTGGACCGGGGAGCTGTTTTTT. Translated: CASSERLAGSWTGELFF.

The V gene is TRBV7-9, the J gene TRBJ2-3; no definite D call. The CDR3 covers 13 residues. Trimming shortened V by 1 base and J by 7 bases, and 9 bases separated the two germline ends. Germline CDR1 and CDR2: SEHNR and FQNEAQ (reference sequence). In nucleotides, the CDR3 is TGTGCCAGCAGCTTAGGCTTTGGATATACGCAGTATTTT. Amino acids: CASSLGFGYTQYF.

The chain has TRBV28 and TRBJ2-2, with D hard to call. The CDR3 totals 14 residues. V was pared by 1 base and J by 1 base, with 4 bases between. CDR1 and CDR2 from the germline V gene are MDHEN and SYDVKM. The CDR3 nucleotides are TGTGCCAGCAGTTTATACGGGAACACCGGGGAGCTGTTTTTT. Translation gives CASSLYGNTGELFF.